This TCR beta chain was captured by sequencing in a study of cytomegalovirus exposure and HLA in healthy donors. 60 Vbeta and 13 Jbeta primers were used in PCR. Using immunoSEQ multiplex PCR, the repertoire was profiled, and TCRdb retains in-frame clones only, with some absent. This repertoire comprises 200,000 to 250,000 clones; its ten largest clones make up about 1%. This CDR3 is built from 15 residues. Germline loops: CDR1 SGHRS, CDR2 YFSETQ. V was pared by 0 bases and J by 4 bases, with 11 bases between. The chain couples TRBV5-1 to TRBJ2-1, with TRBD2 as a possible D gene (6 bases). The sequencing input was PBMCs. This receptor was identified in a girl aged 2-15 years in good health and CMV-seropositive. DNA for the CDR3: TGCGCCAGCAGCTTGGAGACTAGACGTTACAATGAGCAGTTCTTC. Translating gives CASSLETRRYNEQFF.